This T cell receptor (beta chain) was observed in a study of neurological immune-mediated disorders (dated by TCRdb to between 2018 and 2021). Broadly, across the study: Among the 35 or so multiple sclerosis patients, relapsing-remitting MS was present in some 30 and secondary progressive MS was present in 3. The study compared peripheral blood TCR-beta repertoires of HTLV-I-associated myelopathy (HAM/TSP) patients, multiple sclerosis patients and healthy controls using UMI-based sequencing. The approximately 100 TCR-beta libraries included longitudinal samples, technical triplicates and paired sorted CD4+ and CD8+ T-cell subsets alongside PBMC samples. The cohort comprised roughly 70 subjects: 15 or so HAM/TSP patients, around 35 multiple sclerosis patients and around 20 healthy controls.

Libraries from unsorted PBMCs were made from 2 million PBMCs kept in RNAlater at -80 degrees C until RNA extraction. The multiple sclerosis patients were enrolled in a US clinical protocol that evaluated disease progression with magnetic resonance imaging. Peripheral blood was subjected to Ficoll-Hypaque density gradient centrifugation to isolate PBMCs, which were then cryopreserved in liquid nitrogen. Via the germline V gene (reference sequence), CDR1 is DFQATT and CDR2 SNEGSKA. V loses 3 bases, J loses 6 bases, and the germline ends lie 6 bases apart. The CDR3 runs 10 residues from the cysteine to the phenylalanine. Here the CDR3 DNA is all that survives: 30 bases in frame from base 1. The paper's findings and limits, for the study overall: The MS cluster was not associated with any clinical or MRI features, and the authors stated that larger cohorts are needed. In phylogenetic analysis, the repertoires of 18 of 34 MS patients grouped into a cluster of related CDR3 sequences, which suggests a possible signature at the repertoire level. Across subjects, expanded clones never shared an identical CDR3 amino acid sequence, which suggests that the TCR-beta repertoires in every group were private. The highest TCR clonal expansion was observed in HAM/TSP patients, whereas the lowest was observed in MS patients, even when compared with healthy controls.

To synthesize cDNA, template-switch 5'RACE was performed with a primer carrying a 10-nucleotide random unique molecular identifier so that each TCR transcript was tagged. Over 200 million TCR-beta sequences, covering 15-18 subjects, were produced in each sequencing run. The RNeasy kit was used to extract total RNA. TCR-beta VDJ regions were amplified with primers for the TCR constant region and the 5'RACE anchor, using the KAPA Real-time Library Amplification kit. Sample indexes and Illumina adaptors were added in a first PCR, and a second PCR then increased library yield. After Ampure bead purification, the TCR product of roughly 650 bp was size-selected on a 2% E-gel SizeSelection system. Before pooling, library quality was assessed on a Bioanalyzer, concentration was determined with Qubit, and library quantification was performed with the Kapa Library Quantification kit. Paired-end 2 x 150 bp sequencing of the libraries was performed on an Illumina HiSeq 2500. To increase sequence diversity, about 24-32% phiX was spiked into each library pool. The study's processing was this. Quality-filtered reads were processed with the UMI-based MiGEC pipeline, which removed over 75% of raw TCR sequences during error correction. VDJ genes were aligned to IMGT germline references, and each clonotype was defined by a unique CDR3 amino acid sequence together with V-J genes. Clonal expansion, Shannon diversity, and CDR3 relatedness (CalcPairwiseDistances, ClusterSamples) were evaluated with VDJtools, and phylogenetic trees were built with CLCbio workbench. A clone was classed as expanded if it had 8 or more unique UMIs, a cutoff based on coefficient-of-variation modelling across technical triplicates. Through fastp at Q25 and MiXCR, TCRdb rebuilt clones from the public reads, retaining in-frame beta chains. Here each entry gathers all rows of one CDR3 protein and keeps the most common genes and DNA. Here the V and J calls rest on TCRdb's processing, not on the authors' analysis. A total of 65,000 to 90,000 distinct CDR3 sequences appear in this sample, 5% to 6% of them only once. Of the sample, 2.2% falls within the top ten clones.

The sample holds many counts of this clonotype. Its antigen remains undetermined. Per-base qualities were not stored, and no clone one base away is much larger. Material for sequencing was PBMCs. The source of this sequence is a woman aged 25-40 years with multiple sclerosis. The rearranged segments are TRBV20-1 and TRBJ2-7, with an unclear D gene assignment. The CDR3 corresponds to CSASGPEQYF. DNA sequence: TGCAGTGCTAGTGGGCCCGAGCAGTACTTC.